This is a list of T cell receptor beta chains from one sample in a study of cytomegalovirus exposure and HLA in healthy donors. Produced via immunoSEQ multiplex PCR; TCRdb's table is partial and in-frame only. The repertoire has almost 200,000 clones, 75% to 85% of them found once; the top ten carry approximately 0.39%. Input material: PBMCs. The receptors shown here come from a male donor in good health and CMV-seropositive. Each CDR3 is given with its conserved first and last residue. D genes are given only for firm matches. Clone size is stated in some rows and not others, as once, few, many or a class when expanded.

j_call v_call d_call clone_size cdr3_aa cdr3_nt
TRBJ2-5 TRBV7-2 TRBD2 once CASSPPSGGPGTQYF TGTGCCAGCAGCCCCCCTAGCGGGGGCCCGGGGACCCAGTACTTC
TRBJ2-1 TRBV7-2 - - CASSLSEAYNEQFF TGTGCCAGCAGCTTGTCGGAGGCCTACAATGAGCAGTTCTTC
TRBJ1-5 TRBV29-1 TRBD1 - CSVVQGNNQPQHF TGCAGCGTTGTACAGGGGAACAATCAGCCCCAGCATTTT
TRBJ2-7 TRBV5-8 TRBD1 - CAIGQQGMVQYF TGTGCCATAGGCCAACAGGGGATGGTCCAGTACTTC
TRBJ2-7 TRBV6-5 TRBD1 - CASSKRQGVYEQYF TGTGCCAGCAGTAAGCGACAGGGGGTCTACGAGCAGTACTTC
TRBJ1-2 TRBV11-2 TRBD1 - CASSGGQGNYGYTF TGTGCCAGCAGCGGAGGACAGGGGAACTATGGCTACACCTTC
TRBJ2-5 TRBV7-9 - few CASSLLGGAGETQYF TGTGCCAGCAGCTTATTGGGTGGCGCGGGAGAGACCCAGTACTTC
TRBJ2-5 TRBV27 - - CASSSPSRRETQYF TGTGCCAGCAGTTCCCCCTCGAGGAGAGAGACCCAGTACTTC
TRBJ1-2 TRBV19 TRBD1 - CASSIDGQGNYGYTF TGTGCCAGTAGTATAGATGGACAGGGTAACTATGGCTACACCTTC
TRBJ1-2 TRBV11-1 - once CASSFREESGYTF TGTGCCAGCAGCTTTCGCGAGGAATCTGGCTACACCTTC
TRBJ1-2 TRBV28 - - CASSQQGYYGYTF TGTGCCAGCAGTCAACAGGGATACTATGGCTACACCTTC
TRBJ1-1 TRBV28 TRBD1 - CAIELPGQVVEAFF TGTGCCATCGAACTCCCGGGACAGGTCGTTGAAGCTTTCTTT
TRBJ2-1 TRBV7-8 TRBD2 - CASSLSGLDYNEQFF TGTGCCAGCAGCCTCTCGGGACTAGACTACAATGAGCAGTTCTTC
TRBJ1-1 TRBV7-6 - - CASSPWGGDTEAFF TGTGCCAGCAGCCCCTGGGGGGGGGACACTGAAGCTTTCTTT
TRBJ1-6 TRBV7-2 - - CASSQGGVLNNSPLHF TGTGCCAGCAGCCAAGGGGGGGTATTGAATAATTCACCCCTCCACTTT
TRBJ1-5 TRBV7-2 - once CASSSAGSNQPQHF TGTGCCAGCAGCTCCGCAGGGAGCAATCAGCCCCAGCATTTT
TRBJ2-3 TRBV29-1 - - CSVEESGSGTDTQYF TGCAGCGTTGAAGAATCGGGGTCGGGCACAGATACGCAGTATTTT
TRBJ1-1 TRBV15 - - CATSKWGAGTEAFF TGTGCCACCAGTAAGTGGGGAGCGGGCACTGAAGCTTTCTTT
TRBJ2-5 TRBV7-2 - - CASSLPGSPVEQYF TGTGCCAGCAGCTTACCAGGATCTCCAGTTGAGCAGTACTTC
TRBJ2-3 TRBV4-3 - few CASSQGSVGGASTDTQYF TGCGCCAGCAGCCAAGGATCCGTAGGGGGGGCCAGCACAGATACGCAGTATTTT
TRBJ2-7 TRBV6-5 TRBD2 - CASSYSSGRANEQYF TGTGCCAGCAGTTACTCCAGTGGGAGGGCCAACGAGCAGTACTTC
TRBJ1-1 TRBV6-5 TRBD1 - CASSNRGTEAFF TGTGCCAGCAGTAACAGGGGAACTGAAGCTTTCTTT
TRBJ2-3 TRBV9 TRBD2 - CASSVLAGFTDTQYF TGTGCCAGCAGCGTTCTAGCGGGATTCACAGATACGCAGTATTTT
TRBJ2-7 TRBV6-6 TRBD2 once CASSNPGVAGYLEQYF TGTGCCAGCAGTAACCCCGGGGTAGCGGGATATCTAGAGCAGTACTTC
TRBJ2-2 TRBV7-6 - - CASSSHRNTGELFF TGTGCCAGCAGCTCCCACAGGAACACCGGGGAGCTGTTTTTT
TRBJ2-3 TRBV7-2 - - CASSGDSRGTDTQYF TGTGCCAGCAGCGGAGACAGCCGCGGCACAGATACGCAGTATTTT
TRBJ2-1 TRBV6-5 TRBD1 - CASSYRDRVVNEQFF TGTGCCAGCAGTTATAGGGACAGGGTGGTCAATGAGCAGTTCTTC
TRBJ2-7 TRBV9 - - CASSPESSYEQYF TGTGCCAGCAGTCCGGAGAGCTCCTACGAGCAGTACTTC
TRBJ2-5 TRBV6-4 - - CASIILPRGRETQYF TGTGCCAGCATAATCTTGCCCCGGGGTCGGGAGACCCAGTACTTC
TRBJ1-3 TRBV9 - - CASSVEDTLRKAGNTIYF TGTGCCAGCAGCGTAGAGGACACCCTGAGGAAAGCTGGAAACACCATATATTTT
TRBJ1-2 TRBV6-5 TRBD1 - CASSYSLGTGGDGYTF TGTGCCAGCAGTTACTCGCTTGGGACAGGGGGCGATGGCTACACCTTC
TRBJ2-5 TRBV7-6 TRBD1 - CASSILTGSRETQYF TGTGCCAGCAGCATTCTGACAGGGTCAAGAGAGACCCAGTACTTC
TRBJ2-7 TRBV6-1 - - CASVGDSYEQYF TGTGCCAGCGTCGGAGATTCCTACGAGCAGTACTTC
TRBJ1-2 TRBV5-6 - - CASTQGLYYDYTF TGTGCCAGCACCCAGGGACTGTACTATGACTACACCTTC
TRBJ2-3 TRBV5-6 TRBD1 once CAGNRGGADTQYF TGTGCCGGGAACAGGGGTGGGGCCGATACGCAGTATTTT
TRBJ1-2 TRBV6-1 TRBD1 - CASSEARGQGASGYTF TGTGCCAGCAGTGAAGCGAGGGGACAGGGGGCCTCGGGGTACACCTTC
TRBJ2-1 TRBV5-4 TRBD2 - CASSLDQRGGPDEQFF TGTGCCAGCAGCTTAGATCAGCGGGGGGGCCCCGATGAGCAGTTCTTC
TRBJ2-1 TRBV15 - - CATSSAGNSYNEQFF TGTGCCACCAGCAGCGCCGGGAACTCCTACAATGAGCAGTTCTTC
TRBJ2-2 TRBV7-6 - - CASSPLTGNTGELFF TGTGCCAGCAGCCCTTTGACAGGGAACACCGGGGAGCTGTTTTTT
TRBJ2-7 TRBV9 TRBD1 - CASSDRDRASYEQYF TGTGCCAGCAGCGACCGGGACAGGGCCTCCTACGAGCAGTACTTC
TRBJ1-2 TRBV5-6 TRBD1 - CASSFEAGQERYTF TGTGCCAGCAGCTTTGAGGCGGGACAGGAACGCTACACCTTC
TRBJ2-2 TRBV5-4 TRBD2 - CASNRGLAGAPTGELFF TGTGCCAGCAACAGAGGACTAGCGGGAGCCCCCACCGGGGAGCTGTTTTTT
TRBJ2-7 TRBV28 - few CASIERVAPYEQYF TGTGCCAGCATCGAGAGGGTAGCCCCCTACGAGCAGTACTTC
TRBJ2-1 TRBV7-3 TRBD2 - CASSFSGGGYNEQFF TGTGCCAGCAGCTTCTCGGGAGGGGGGTACAATGAGCAGTTCTTC
TRBJ1-1 TRBV5-8 TRBD1 - CASSLVGTAYTEAFF TGTGCCAGCAGCTTGGTAGGGACAGCATACACTGAAGCTTTCTTT
TRBJ1-3 TRBV7-2 - - CASSLGGRQLGNTIYF TGTGCCAGCAGCTTAGGGGGCAGGCAGTTGGGAAACACCATATATTTT
TRBJ2-1 TRBV4-1 TRBD2 once CASSQESGSYNEQFF TGCGCCAGCAGCCAAGAAAGCGGGAGCTACAATGAGCAGTTCTTC
TRBJ2-7 TRBV16 TRBD2 - CASSQSSGANEQYF TGTGCCAGCAGCCAATCTAGCGGGGCTAACGAGCAGTACTTC
TRBJ2-7 TRBV7-6 TRBD2 few CASSYETSGRSYEQYF TGTGCCAGCAGCTATGAGACTAGCGGGCGCTCCTACGAGCAGTACTTC
TRBJ1-6 TRBV19 - - CASSISQGNSPLHF TGTGCCAGTAGTATCAGCCAGGGGAATTCACCCCTCCACTTT
TRBJ2-1 TRBV7-2 TRBD2 - CASSLDGVGRGGYNEQFF TGTGCCAGCAGCTTAGATGGGGTTGGGCGGGGGGGCTACAATGAGCAGTTCTTC
TRBJ2-5 TRBV9 TRBD2 - CASSASWFYSGRGEETQYF TGTGCCAGCAGCGCCTCCTGGTTTTATAGCGGGAGAGGGGAAGAGACCCAGTACTTC